This is a list of T cell receptor beta chains from one sample in a study of T cell repertoires and HLA-DP antigens. No antigen has been identified for these receptors. Assay used: immunoSEQ multiplex PCR; TCRdb lists only in-frame clones, some missing. The sample records around 100,000 clones, over 90% being singletons. The source material was CD4+ T cells from PBMCs. The receptors come from a woman aged 18-29 years in good health and CMV-seronegative. CDR3s leave out the opening cysteine and the closing phenylalanine or tryptophan. The order of the fields is J gene, V gene, clone size, CDR3 protein. Rows give clone size only sometimes, using once, few, many, or a class for an expanded clone.

j_gene: TRBJ2-1; v_gene: TRBV11-1; abundance: .; CDR3aa: ASSSQGNYNEQF
j_gene: TRBJ2-5; v_gene: TRBV7-2; abundance: .; CDR3aa: ASSFGETQY
j_gene: TRBJ1-2; v_gene: TRBV5-6; abundance: .; CDR3aa: ASSLGHFTNYGYT
j_gene: TRBJ2-5; v_gene: TRBV7-8; abundance: .; CDR3aa: ASSSNHGQEID
j_gene: TRBJ2-4; v_gene: TRBV9; abundance: few; CDR3aa: ASSAGRAKNIQY
j_gene: TRBJ1-4; v_gene: TRBV11-2; abundance: .; CDR3aa: ASSFVTGGVEKLF
j_gene: TRBJ2-5; v_gene: TRBV7-3; abundance: .; CDR3aa: ASSPRQGTYVQY
j_gene: TRBJ1-6; v_gene: TRBV11-2; abundance: .; CDR3aa: ASSIAARSYNSPLH
j_gene: TRBJ1-3; v_gene: TRBV9; abundance: .; CDR3aa: ASSYETGVGNTIY
j_gene: TRBJ2-3; v_gene: TRBV5-1; abundance: .; CDR3aa: ASSVDRGRITDTQY
j_gene: TRBJ2-3; v_gene: TRBV7-2; abundance: .; CDR3aa: ASSLLAGTVSGADTQY
j_gene: TRBJ2-3; v_gene: TRBV4-2; abundance: .; CDR3aa: ASSPLAGGGSTDTQY
j_gene: TRBJ2-7; v_gene: TRBV28; abundance: .; CDR3aa: ASSLLRGPSSYEQY
j_gene: TRBJ2-5; v_gene: TRBV7-5; abundance: .; CDR3aa: ARRRLETQY
j_gene: TRBJ1-6; v_gene: TRBV6-6; abundance: .; CDR3aa: ASSPGRYNSPLH
j_gene: TRBJ1-2; v_gene: TRBV14; abundance: .; CDR3aa: ASSRNNYGYT
j_gene: TRBJ2-7; v_gene: TRBV12-5; abundance: .; CDR3aa: ASGLARDRGLAGYGGQY
j_gene: TRBJ1-2; v_gene: TRBV10-1; abundance: .; CDR3aa: ASSPDRGRNGYT
j_gene: TRBJ2-1; v_gene: TRBV10-2; abundance: .; CDR3aa: ASSKANEQF